This paragraph reports one T cell receptor (beta chain). This table comes from immunoSEQ multiplex PCR, and its TCRdb copy is limited to in-frame clones, with some not included. The repertoire consists of tens of thousands of clones, with roughly 91% occurring once and the leading ten covering 7.6%. Germline V gene sequence: CDR1 LNHDA, CDR2 SQIVND (reference sequence). The CDR3 is 13 amino acids. Trimming pared 1 base from V and 5 bases from J, leaving 8 bases between. The record originates from a study of control samples from healthy donors and cancer patients. This clonotype was sampled from a woman aged 60-75 years in good health. This chain joins TRBV19 and TRBJ1-1; D is possibly TRBD1 (5 bases). The sample consisted of blood. The DNA of the CDR3 is TGTGCCAGTAGTATAGCCCGGGGGACTGAAGCTTTCTTT. This translates into CASSIARGTEAFF.